A selection of T cell receptor beta chains follows, all from one sample in a study of cytomegalovirus exposure and HLA in healthy donors. The data were produced by immunoSEQ multiplex PCR, yet TCRdb's version contains in-frame clones alone and is incomplete. The sample yields roughly 230,000 clones, approximately 91% seen once. The sequencing sample was made of PBMCs. These receptors were obtained from a girl aged 2 to 10 in good health and CMV-seronegative. CDR3s leave out the opening cysteine and the closing phenylalanine or tryptophan. The order of the fields is J gene, CDR3 length, V gene, CDR3 protein.

TRBJ2-3,14,TRBV19,ASSIGLAGVTDTQY
TRBJ2-7,14,TRBV7-9,ASSSTTSGGFYEQY
TRBJ2-3,10,TRBV28,AGGASTDTQY
TRBJ2-7,13,TRBV7-7,ASSHGTESSYEQY
TRBJ1-4,13,TRBV21-1,ASSRGVPKGEKLF
TRBJ2-1,16,TRBV5-1,ASSLARLAGAHWNEQF
TRBJ1-4,9,TRBV20-1,SARGAGEIF
TRBJ2-6,14,TRBV27,ASSPTGSSGANVLT
TRBJ1-2,11,TRBV30,AWSLGPSGRYT
.,11,TRBV5-1,ASSLTYSYEQY
TRBJ1-1,10,TRBV7-9,SSSLGAGEAF
TRBJ2-7,15,TRBV5-6,ASSLFASGRALGEQY
TRBJ2-3,13,TRBV27,ASSLLAGVADTQY
TRBJ2-6,13,TRBV30,AWSGGSSGANVLT
TRBJ2-7,12,TRBV29-1,SVEKAGGNYEQY
TRBJ2-5,13,TRBV25-1,ASSEYFRERETQY
TRBJ1-5,12,TRBV2,ASTPDRGLQPQH
TRBJ1-6,13,TRBV6-5,ASIGGTDNNSPLH
TRBJ2-3,18,TRBV5-5,ASSLRLRSLAGSGVDTQY
TRBJ1-2,11,TRBV7-2,ASSHTGAEGYT
TRBJ1-6,12,TRBV30,AWGGTGGNSPLH
.,11,TRBV30,AWSDGTAYEQY
TRBJ1-1,12,TRBV10-2,ASSAIDKNTEAF
TRBJ2-6,13,TRBV7-9,ASSLRSSGANVLT
TRBJ1-5,11,TRBV6-5,ASSQGQNQPQH
TRBJ1-4,13,TRBV5-4,ASSSGIGGREKLF
TRBJ1-1,15,TRBV15,ATSRDFRGPTNTEAF
TRBJ1-6,12,TRBV5-6,ASSSGTANSPLH
TRBJ2-1,9,TRBV30,AWSVGGEQF
TRBJ2-3,13,TRBV27,ASGFGTTSTDTQY
TRBJ2-1,11,TRBV7-9,ASSKDGNNEQF
TRBJ2-1,12,TRBV7-9,ASLGEERDNEQF
TRBJ1-2,12,TRBV27,ASSLGGTHYGYT
TRBJ2-7,9,TRBV5-1,ASSFEYEQY
TRBJ1-2,11,TRBV2,ASSEAGGYGYT
TRBJ1-5,14,TRBV10-2,ASSPTGRETNQPQH
TRBJ2-1,11,TRBV7-2,ASSLVGGYEQF
TRBJ2-4,14,TRBV2,ASSGLTRQGANIQY
TRBJ2-2,14,TRBV4-1,ASSPLAGPHTGELF
TRBJ2-1,15,TRBV25-1,ASSGGSWAGEVNEQF
TRBJ1-5,11,TRBV29-1,SVGQGSNQPQH
TRBJ2-1,12,TRBV5-4,ASSLDRVAAEQF
TRBJ1-6,12,TRBV9,ASSEQGANSPLH
TRBJ2-1,15,TRBV27,ASSLTGLAGGTVEQF
TRBJ1-4,14,TRBV7-9,ASSPVLGGTNEKLF
TRBJ2-1,12,TRBV19,ASHGGSSYNEQF
TRBJ1-2,15,TRBV27,ASRGGGQNLRNYGYT
TRBJ2-7,12,TRBV19,ASSPAGRSDEQY
TRBJ1-2,12,TRBV6-1,ASSDTSGVYGYT
TRBJ1-2,12,TRBV11-2,ASSLDLTGYGYT
TRBJ1-5,13,TRBV28,ASSLSREKNQPQH